These T cell receptor beta chains were read from a single sample in a study of monozygotic twins with inflammatory bowel disease. TCRdb reprocessed the 5' RACE reads and keeps a single row for each CDR3 protein, giving no DNA. The repertoire shows about 93,000 distinct CDR3 sequences; the top ten hold just under 7.5%. Sequenced sample: blood. The receptors here all came from a human donor with ulcerative colitis or Crohn's disease, or a healthy co-twin of an affected twin (not recorded which). The CDR3 runs from the conserved cysteine through the conserved F or W. Some rows mark clone size as missing; the rest say once, few, many or name a class of expanded clone.

clone_size	v_call	j_call	cdr3_aa
-	TRBV20-1	TRBJ2-1	CSASSPQVNEQFF
-	TRBV7-2	TRBJ2-5	CASSLGSEAQWATQYF
-	TRBV6-1	TRBJ2-5	CASAGLAGENQETQYF
-	TRBV13	TRBJ1-6	CASRPGEINSPLHF
-	TRBV12-3/TRBV12-4	TRBJ1-4	CASSFRREKLFF
-	TRBV20-1	TRBJ2-3	CSAERGRTDTQYF
-	TRBV7-2	TRBJ1-4	CASSFLGGRLFF
-	TRBV28	TRBJ1-5	CASSLTPRGVQPQHF
-	TRBV12-3/TRBV12-4	TRBJ1-5	CASTLGQGVGQPQHF
-	TRBV7-2	TRBJ2-2	CASSVWGPSGELFF
-	TRBV24-1	TRBJ2-2	CATSDGDRFRTGELFF
-	TRBV19	TRBJ2-7	CASSTLPRSIHEQYF
-	TRBV5-1	TRBJ1-1	CTSRLTENTEAFF
-	TRBV20-1	TRBJ2-1	CSAYPSGGPYNEQFF
-	TRBV5-1	TRBJ1-1	CASSYGQGTTEAFF
-	TRBV20-1	TRBJ1-1	CSAPLGNTEAFF
-	TRBV5-1	TRBJ1-6	CASSLTRTAENSPLHF
-	TRBV7-2	TRBJ2-4	CASSLVRGGGAKNIQYF
medium-sized	TRBV5-6	TRBJ2-7	CASSPRWTGIIKEQYF
-	TRBV3-1	TRBJ2-1	CASSQTGTAIEQFF
-	TRBV2	TRBJ2-7	CASSEGRRLMQEQYF
-	TRBV3-1	TRBJ2-6	CASSRGGLGSGANVLTF
-	TRBV18	TRBJ2-3	CASSQQGSTDTQYF
-	TRBV7-6	TRBJ1-2	CASSSGQGARNGYTF
-	TRBV7-9	TRBJ2-7	CASSFSHEQYF
-	TRBV4-2	TRBJ1-2	CASSQGEGLGGYTF
-	TRBV7-2	TRBJ1-1	CASSSNGRRNTEAFF
-	TRBV12-3/TRBV12-4	TRBJ1-5	CASSFLNQPQHF
-	TRBV2	TRBJ1-1	CASSGTVPGTEAFF
-	TRBV7-9	TRBJ1-1	CASSFGVGEAFF
-	TRBV5-6	TRBJ2-1	CASSPLPNSYNEQFF
-	TRBV10-2	TRBJ2-1	CASSDIAGAAGEQFF
-	TRBV19	TRBJ1-2	CASSTNNYGYTF
-	TRBV5-6	TRBJ2-3	CASRTVGGADTQYF
-	TRBV4-2	TRBJ1-1	CASSQAVHRVDTEAFF
-	TRBV28	TRBJ2-7	CASSRIRDRGHF
-	TRBV2	TRBJ1-1	CASSPPVNTEAIF
-	TRBV5-1	TRBJ2-1	CASSLFVAGGLDEQFF
-	TRBV4-2	TRBJ1-1	CASSKAGTGGTEAFF
-	TRBV11-2	TRBJ2-2	CASSSRGAGNTGELFF
-	TRBV20-1	TRBJ2-2	CSGTGTGRTGELFF
-	TRBV5-1	TRBJ2-5	CASSLQKLQETQYF
-	TRBV7-2	TRBJ1-2	CASSPTEVYYGYTF
-	TRBV19	TRBJ2-5	CASSWTGLETQYF
-	TRBV9	TRBJ2-3	CASSQGLLTDTQYF
-	TRBV12-3/TRBV12-4	TRBJ1-2	CASSLEQEFRRGYTF